Listed below are T cell receptor beta chains from one sample, sequenced in a study of T cell repertoires in cytomegalovirus infection. MiXCR, run by TCRdb on the reads, gives a single entry per CDR3 protein. This table has some 700,000 distinct CDR3 sequences, 35% to 45% appearing once. Sequencing was performed on PBMCs. The receptor set was obtained from a human donor in good health (CMV status not recorded). Some clones in this sample may be carry-over from other donors' samples. Each CDR3 is given without its conserved first and last residue. Fields, in order: clone size, V gene, J gene, CDR3 protein. Rows may omit the clone size; those that give it use once, few, many or a size class.

few	TRBV12-3/TRBV12-4	TRBJ2-5	ASSFPRTSGQETQY
-	TRBV29-1	TRBJ1-2	SVEVGTGHTNYGYT
-	TRBV28	TRBJ1-2	AIHTTGHYGYT
-	TRBV7-6	TRBJ2-1	ASSTRASLNEQF
-	TRBV6-6	TRBJ2-7	ASSYESGTHSYEQY
-	TRBV27	TRBJ1-1	ASSRLDSGNTEAF
few	TRBV7-9	TRBJ1-4	ASSPGPGLLF
many	TRBV25-1	TRBJ1-4	ASSIGTAEKLF
-	TRBV19	TRBJ1-1	ASSTPPRGQGNTEAF
many	TRBV7-2	TRBJ2-3	ASSTRLAGGSDTQY
-	TRBV6-5	TRBJ1-5	ASSEDQNNQPQH
few	TRBV28	TRBJ1-5	ASSLTSGGNQPQH
-	TRBV20-1	TRBJ1-1	SAPRSRNTEAF
few	TRBV20-1	TRBJ2-3	SARAGGLDTQY
few	TRBV6-5	TRBJ1-5	ATKPGQGLYNQPQH
few	TRBV29-1	TRBJ2-7	SVEFQGYEQY
once	TRBV28	TRBJ2-1	ASRPTGGGYVQF
few	TRBV28	TRBJ1-4	ASSTLGGELF
few	TRBV29-1	TRBJ2-3	SARGLASGLASTDTQY
-	TRBV5-5	TRBJ2-1	ASSSHPGLDRAYNEQF
many	TRBV7-8	TRBJ1-1	ASSPRSARYMNTEAF
-	TRBV12-3/TRBV12-4	TRBJ1-4	ASSLLGSATNEKLF
once	TRBV7-2	TRBJ1-2	SSSLGEGWDPGYT
-	TRBV5-1	TRBJ1-1	ASLPLSGTEAF
-	TRBV4-2	TRBJ1-3	ASSQDPGGGNTIY
few	TRBV27	TRBJ1-1	ASSLRRVGSSFTEAF
-	TRBV19	TRBJ1-5	ASSQLRAQPQH
few	TRBV7-2	TRBJ2-1	ASNQGRNEQF
-	TRBV20-1	TRBJ1-6	SASDRMNNSPLH
few	TRBV27	TRBJ2-2	ASSSEQGARGTGELF
-	TRBV20-1	TRBJ2-1	SASRDSYYNEQF
-	TRBV20-1	TRBJ2-7	SARRTWVLEQY
-	TRBV11-2	TRBJ1-2	ASSPGGFGQGPYGYT
few	TRBV20-1	TRBJ2-7	SARAPRGGGADEQY
few	TRBV6-1	TRBJ2-1	ASRTSGTNEQF
few	TRBV7-7	TRBJ2-3	ASSRNAGDTQY
few	TRBV6-5	TRBJ2-2	ASSRRGVGTGELF
-	TRBV6-6	-	ASSYSDSQPQY
many	TRBV5-5	TRBJ2-7	ASSSWDRTLGYEQY
-	TRBV12-3/TRBV12-4	TRBJ2-1	ASSLKQGTPGNEQC
-	TRBV20-1	TRBJ2-5	SARARGVGETQY
-	TRBV5-4	TRBJ1-1	ASTSVGGNTEAF
-	TRBV10-3	TRBJ1-1	AISESKGGAEAF
-	TRBV7-6	TRBJ2-5	ASSLSTGTGAIGTQY
few	TRBV24-1	TRBJ1-4	ATSDPRDEDEKLF
many	TRBV29-1	TRBJ1-1	SVLQGNTEAF
-	TRBV7-2	TRBJ2-2	ASSFVRTGELF
many	TRBV7-2	TRBJ2-4	ASSLVGTGNQNIQY
-	TRBV27	TRBJ1-1	ASSYRGRADTEAF
-	TRBV12-3/TRBV12-4	TRBJ2-6	ASSFLASGANVLT